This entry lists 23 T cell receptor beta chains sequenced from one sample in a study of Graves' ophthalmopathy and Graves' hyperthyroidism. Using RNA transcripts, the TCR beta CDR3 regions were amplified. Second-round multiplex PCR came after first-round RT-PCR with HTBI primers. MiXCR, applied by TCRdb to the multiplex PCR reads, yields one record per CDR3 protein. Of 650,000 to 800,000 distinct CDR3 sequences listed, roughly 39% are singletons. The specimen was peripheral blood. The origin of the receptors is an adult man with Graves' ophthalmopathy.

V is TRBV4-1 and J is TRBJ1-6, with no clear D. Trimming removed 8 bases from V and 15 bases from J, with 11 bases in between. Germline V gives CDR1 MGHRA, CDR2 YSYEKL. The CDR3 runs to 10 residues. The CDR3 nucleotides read TGCGCCAGCGGAAATCCGCTCCTCCACTTT. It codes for CASGNPLLHF.

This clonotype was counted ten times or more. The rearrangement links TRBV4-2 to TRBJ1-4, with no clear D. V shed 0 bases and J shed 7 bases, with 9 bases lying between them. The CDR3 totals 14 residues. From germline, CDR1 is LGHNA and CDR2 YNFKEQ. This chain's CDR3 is CASSQEGFGEKLFF. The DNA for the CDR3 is TGTGCCAGCAGCCAAGAGGGCTTTGGTGAAAAACTGTTTTTT.

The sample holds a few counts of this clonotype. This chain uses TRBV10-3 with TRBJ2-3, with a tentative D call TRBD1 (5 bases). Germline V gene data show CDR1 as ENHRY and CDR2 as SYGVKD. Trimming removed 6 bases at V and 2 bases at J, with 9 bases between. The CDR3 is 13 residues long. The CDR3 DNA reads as TGTGCCATCAGCTCACAGGACACAGATACGCAGTATTTT. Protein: CAISSQDTDTQYF.

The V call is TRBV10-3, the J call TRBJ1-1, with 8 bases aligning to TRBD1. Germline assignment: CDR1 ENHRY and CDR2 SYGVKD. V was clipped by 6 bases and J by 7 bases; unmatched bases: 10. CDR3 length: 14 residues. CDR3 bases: TGTGCCATCAGCCGTGGACAGGGAAGGAATGAAGCTTTCTTT. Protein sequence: CAISRGQGRNEAFF.

CDR3 in amino acids: CSARSNITYEQYF. The CDR3 DNA is TGCAGTGCTAGGTCGAACATAACCTACGAGCAGTACTTC. The genes are TRBV20-1 and TRBJ2-7; D is undetermined. The CDR3 contains 13 residues. Germline V gene sequence: CDR1 DFQATT, CDR2 SNEGSKA (reference sequence). Trimming took 3 bases from V and 2 from J, leaving 11 bases between them.

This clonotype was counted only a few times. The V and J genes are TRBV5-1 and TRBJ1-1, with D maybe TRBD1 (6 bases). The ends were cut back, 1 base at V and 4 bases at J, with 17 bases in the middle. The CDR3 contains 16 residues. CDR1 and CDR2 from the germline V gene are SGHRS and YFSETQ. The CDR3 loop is CASSLLGGRVSTEAFF. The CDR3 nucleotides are TGCGCCAGCAGCTTGTTAGGGGGTCGGGTTAGCACTGAAGCTTTCTTT.

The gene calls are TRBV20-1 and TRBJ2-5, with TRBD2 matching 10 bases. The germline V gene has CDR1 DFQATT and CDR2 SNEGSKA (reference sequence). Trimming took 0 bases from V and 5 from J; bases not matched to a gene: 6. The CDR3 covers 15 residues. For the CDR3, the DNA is TGCAGTGCTAGAGATGGGGGACTAGCGTCCGAGACCCAGTACTTC. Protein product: CSARDGGLASETQYF.

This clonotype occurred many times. The CDR3 loop is CASSWGGVKTQYF. For the CDR3, the DNA is TGTGCCAGCAGCTGGGGGGGGGTAAAGACCCAGTACTTC. The J gene is TRBJ2-5, the V gene TRBV7-2, with 7 bases identical to TRBD2. J was trimmed by 6 bases and V by 4 bases; bases with no gene match: 5. The CDR3 loop spans 13 amino acids. Germline loops: CDR1 SGHTA, CDR2 FQGNSA.

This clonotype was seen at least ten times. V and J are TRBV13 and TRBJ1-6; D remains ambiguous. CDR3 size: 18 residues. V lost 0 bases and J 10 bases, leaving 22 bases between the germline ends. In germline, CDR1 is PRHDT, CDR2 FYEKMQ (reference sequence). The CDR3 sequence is CASSLGWPHLPHVSPLHF. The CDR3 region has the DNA TGTGCCAGCAGCTTAGGGTGGCCGCATCTACCCCACGTATCACCCCTCCACTTT. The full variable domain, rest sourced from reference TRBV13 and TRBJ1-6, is AAGVIQSPRHLIKEKRETATLKCYPIPRHDTVYWYQQGPGQDPQFLISFYEKMQSDKGSIPDRFSAQQFSDYHSELNMSSLELGDSALYFCASSLGWPHLPHVSPLHFGNGTRLTVT.

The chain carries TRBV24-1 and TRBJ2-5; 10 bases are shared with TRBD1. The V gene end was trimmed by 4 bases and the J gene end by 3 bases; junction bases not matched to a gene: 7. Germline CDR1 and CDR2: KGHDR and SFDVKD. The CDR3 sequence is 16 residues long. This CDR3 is CATSDHPGTGEETQYF. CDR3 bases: TGTGCCACCAGTGACCACCCCGGGACAGGGGAAGAGACCCAGTACTTC.

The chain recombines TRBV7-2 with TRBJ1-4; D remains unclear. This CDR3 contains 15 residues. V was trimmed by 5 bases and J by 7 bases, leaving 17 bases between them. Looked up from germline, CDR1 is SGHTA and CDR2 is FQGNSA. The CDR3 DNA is TGTGCCAGCAGCCCGGCCGGAAGTTTGGGTGAAAAACTGTTTTTT. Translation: CASSPAGSLGEKLFF.

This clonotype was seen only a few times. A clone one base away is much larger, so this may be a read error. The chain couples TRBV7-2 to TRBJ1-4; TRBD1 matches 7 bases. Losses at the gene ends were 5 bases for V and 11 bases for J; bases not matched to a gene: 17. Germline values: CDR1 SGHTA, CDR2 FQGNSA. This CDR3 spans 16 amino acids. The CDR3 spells CASSPRMETGREKLFF. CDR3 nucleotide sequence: TGTGCCAGCAGCCCTCGGATGGAGACAGGGAGGGAGAAACTGTTTTTT.

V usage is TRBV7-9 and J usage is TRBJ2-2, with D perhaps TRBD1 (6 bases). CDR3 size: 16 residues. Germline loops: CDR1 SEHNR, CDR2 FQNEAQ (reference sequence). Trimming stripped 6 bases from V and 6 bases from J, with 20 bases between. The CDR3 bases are TGTGCCAGCAGTCAGGGACACCCGGGCGGGCCCGGGGAGCTGTTTTTT. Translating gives CASSQGHPGGPGELFF.

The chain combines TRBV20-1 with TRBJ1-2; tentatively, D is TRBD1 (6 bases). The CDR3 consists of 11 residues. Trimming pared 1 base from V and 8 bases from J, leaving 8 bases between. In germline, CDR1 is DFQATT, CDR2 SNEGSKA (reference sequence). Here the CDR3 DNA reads TGCAGTGCTAGAGGTACAGGGGGCTACACCTTC. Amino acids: CSARGTGGYTF.

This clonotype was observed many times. The CDR3 coding sequence is TGTGCCAGCAGCGAGGGACTAGAACTCCCCTACGAGCAGTACTTC. Its protein product is CASSEGLELPYEQYF. V and J are TRBV9 and TRBJ2-7, with 8 bases that match TRBD2. The CDR3 runs to 15 residues. Looked up from germline, CDR1 is SGDLS and CDR2 is YYNGEE. Trimming removed 3 bases from V and 2 bases from J; junction bases left unmatched: 7.

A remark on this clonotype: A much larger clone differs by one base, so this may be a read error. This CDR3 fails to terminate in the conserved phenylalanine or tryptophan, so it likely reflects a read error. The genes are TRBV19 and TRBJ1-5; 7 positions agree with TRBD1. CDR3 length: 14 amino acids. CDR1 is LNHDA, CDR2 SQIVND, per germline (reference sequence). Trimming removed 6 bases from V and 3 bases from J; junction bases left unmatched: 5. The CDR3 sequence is CASRRQGANQPQHL. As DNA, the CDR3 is TGTGCCAGTAGGAGACAGGGTGCCAATCAGCCCCAGCATTTG.

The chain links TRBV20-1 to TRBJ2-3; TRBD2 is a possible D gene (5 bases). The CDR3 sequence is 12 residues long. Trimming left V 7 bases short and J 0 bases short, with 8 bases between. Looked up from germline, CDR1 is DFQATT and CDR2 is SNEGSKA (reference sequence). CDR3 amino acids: CSGRQSTDTQYF. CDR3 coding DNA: TGCAGTGGGAGGCAGAGCACAGATACGCAGTATTTT.

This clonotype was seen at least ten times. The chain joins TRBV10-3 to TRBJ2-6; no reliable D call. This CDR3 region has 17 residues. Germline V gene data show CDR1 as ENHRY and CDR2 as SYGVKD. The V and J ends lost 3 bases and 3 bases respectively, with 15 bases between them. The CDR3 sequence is CAISDNGPTFGANVLTF. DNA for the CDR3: TGTGCCATCAGTGATAATGGGCCGACCTTTGGGGCCAACGTCCTGACTTTC.

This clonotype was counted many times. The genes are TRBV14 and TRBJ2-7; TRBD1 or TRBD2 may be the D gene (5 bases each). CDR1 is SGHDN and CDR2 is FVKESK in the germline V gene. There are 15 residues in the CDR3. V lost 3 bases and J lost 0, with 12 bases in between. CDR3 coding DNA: TGTGCCAGCAGCCACCAGGGAGCGAGCTCCTACGAGCAGTACTTC. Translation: CASSHQGASSYEQYF. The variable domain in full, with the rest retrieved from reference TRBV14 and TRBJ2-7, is EAGVTQFPSHSVIEKGQTVTLRCDPISGHDNLYWYRRVMGKEIKFLLHFVKESKQDESGMPNNRFLAERTGGTYSTLKVQPAELEDSGVYFCASSHQGASSYEQYFGPGTRLTVT.

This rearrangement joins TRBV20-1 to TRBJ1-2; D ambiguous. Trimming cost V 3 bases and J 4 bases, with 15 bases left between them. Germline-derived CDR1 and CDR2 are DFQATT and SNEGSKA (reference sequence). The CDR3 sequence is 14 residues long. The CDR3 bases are TGCAGTGCTAGGAGGAGGAGCCCGATCTATGGCTACACCTTC. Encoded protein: CSARRRSPIYGYTF.

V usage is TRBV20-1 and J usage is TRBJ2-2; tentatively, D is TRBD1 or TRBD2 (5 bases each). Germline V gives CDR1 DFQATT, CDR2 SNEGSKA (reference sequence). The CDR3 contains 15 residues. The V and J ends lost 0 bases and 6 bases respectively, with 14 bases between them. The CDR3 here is CSARDPQGPPGELFF. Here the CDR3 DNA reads TGCAGTGCTAGAGATCCCCAGGGACCCCCCGGGGAGCTGTTTTTT.

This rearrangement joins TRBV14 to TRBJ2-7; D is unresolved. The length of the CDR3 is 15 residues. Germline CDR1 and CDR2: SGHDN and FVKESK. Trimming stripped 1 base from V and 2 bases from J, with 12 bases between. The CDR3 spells CASSQGVGSTYEQYF. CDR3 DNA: TGTGCCAGCAGCCAAGGGGTAGGGTCGACCTACGAGCAGTACTTC.

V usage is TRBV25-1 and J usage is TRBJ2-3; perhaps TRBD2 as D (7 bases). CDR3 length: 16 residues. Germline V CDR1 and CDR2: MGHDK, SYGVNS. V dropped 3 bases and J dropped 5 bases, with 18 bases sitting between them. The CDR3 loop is CASSENERGREDTQYF. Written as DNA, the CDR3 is TGTGCCAGCAGTGAGAACGAAAGGGGGAGGGAAGATACGCAGTATTTT.